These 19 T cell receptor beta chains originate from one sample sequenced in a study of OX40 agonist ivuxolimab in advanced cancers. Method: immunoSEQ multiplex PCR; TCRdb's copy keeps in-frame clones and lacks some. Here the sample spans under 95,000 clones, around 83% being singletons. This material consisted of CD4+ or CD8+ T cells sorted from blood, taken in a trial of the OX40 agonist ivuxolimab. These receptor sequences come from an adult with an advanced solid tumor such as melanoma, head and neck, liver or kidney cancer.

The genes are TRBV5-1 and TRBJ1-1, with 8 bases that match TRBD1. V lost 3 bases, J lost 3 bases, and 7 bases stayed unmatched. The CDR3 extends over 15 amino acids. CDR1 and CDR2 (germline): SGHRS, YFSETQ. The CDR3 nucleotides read TGCGCCAGCAGCTGGGGACAGGTGGGGGACACTGAAGCTTTCTTT. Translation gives CASSWGQVGDTEAFF.

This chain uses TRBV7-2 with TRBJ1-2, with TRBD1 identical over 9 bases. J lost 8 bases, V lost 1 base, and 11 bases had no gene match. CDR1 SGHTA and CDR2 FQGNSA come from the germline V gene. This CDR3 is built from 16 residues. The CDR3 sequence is CASSLVGDRAGDGYTF. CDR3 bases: TGTGCCAGCAGCTTAGTTGGGGACAGGGCTGGGGACGGCTACACCTTC.

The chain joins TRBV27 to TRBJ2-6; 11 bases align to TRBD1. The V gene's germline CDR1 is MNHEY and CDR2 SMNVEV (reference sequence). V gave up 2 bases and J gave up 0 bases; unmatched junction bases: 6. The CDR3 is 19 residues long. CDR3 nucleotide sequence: TGTGCCAGCAGTTTAAGGGGGACAGGGGGGTCCTCTGGGGCCAACGTCCTGACTTTC. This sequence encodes CASSLRGTGGSSGANVLTF.

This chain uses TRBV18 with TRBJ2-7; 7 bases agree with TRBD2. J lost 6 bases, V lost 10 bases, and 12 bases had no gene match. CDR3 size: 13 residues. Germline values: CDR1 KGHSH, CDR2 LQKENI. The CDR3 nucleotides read TGTGCCACCTCGGAGGGCGGGAGCTCCGAGCAGTACTTC. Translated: CATSEGGSSEQYF.

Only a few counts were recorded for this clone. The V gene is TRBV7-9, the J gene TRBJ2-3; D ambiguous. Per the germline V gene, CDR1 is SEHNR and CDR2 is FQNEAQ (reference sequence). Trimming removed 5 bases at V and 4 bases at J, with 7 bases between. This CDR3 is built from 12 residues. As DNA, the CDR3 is TGTGCCAGCAGCCGATTGTCAGATACGCAGTATTTT. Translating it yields CASSRLSDTQYF. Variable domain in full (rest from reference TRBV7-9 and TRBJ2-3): DTGVSQNPRHKITKRGQNVTFRCDPISEHNRLYWYRQTLGQGPEFLTYFQNEAQLEKSRLLSDRFSAERPKGSFSTLEIQRTEQGDSAMYLCASSRLSDTQYFGPGTRLTVL.

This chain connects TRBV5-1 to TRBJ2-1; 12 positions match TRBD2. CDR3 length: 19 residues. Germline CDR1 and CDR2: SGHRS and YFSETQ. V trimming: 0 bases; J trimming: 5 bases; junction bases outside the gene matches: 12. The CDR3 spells CASSLELAGGYLPDNEQFF. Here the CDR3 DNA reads TGCGCCAGCAGCTTGGAACTAGCGGGAGGCTACCTCCCTGACAATGAGCAGTTCTTC. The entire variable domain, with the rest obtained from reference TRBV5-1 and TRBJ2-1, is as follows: KAGVTQTPRYLIKTRGQQVTLSCSPISGHRSVSWYQQTPGQGLQFLFEYFSETQRNKGNFPGRFSGRQFSNSRSEMNVSTLELGDSALYLCASSLELAGGYLPDNEQFFGPGTRLTVL.

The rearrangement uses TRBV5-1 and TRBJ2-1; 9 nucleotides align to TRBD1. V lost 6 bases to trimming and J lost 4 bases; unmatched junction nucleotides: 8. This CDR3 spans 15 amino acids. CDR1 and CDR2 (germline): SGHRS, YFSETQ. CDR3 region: CASTVPGQGYNEQFF. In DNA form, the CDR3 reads TGCGCCAGCACCGTCCCGGGACAGGGATACAATGAGCAGTTCTTC.

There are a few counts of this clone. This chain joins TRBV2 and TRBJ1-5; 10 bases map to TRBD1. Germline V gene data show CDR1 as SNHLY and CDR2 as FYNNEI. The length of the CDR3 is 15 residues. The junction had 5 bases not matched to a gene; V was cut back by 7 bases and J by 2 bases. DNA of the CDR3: TGTGCCAGCATTGCCGGGACAGGGGGCAATCAGCCCCAGCATTTT. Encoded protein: CASIAGTGGNQPQHF.

This CDR3 reads CASSFQGSYEQYF. The CDR3 coding sequence is TGTGCCAGCAGCTTTCAGGGCTCCTACGAGCAGTACTTC. This rearrangement joins TRBV5-5 to TRBJ2-7, with D possibly TRBD1 on 5 matching bases. The V end was cut by 2 bases, the J end by 0 bases, with 6 bases between. The length of the CDR3 is 13 residues. Germline assignment: CDR1 SGHKS and CDR2 YYEKEE (reference sequence).

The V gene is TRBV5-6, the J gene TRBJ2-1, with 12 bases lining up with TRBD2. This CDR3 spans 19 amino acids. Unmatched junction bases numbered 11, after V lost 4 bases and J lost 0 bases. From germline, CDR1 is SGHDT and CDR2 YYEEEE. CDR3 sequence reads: CASSRGGLAGGSSYNEQFF. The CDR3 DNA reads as TGTGCCAGCAGCCGTGGAGGGCTAGCGGGAGGGAGCTCCTACAATGAGCAGTTCTTC.

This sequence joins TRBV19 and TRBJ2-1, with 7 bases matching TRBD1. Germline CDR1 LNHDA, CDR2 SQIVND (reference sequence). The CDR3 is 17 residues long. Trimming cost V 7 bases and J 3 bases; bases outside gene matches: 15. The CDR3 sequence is CASKARQGTTLYNEQFF. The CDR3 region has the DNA TGTGCCAGTAAAGCCAGACAGGGCACAACCCTCTACAATGAGCAGTTCTTC.

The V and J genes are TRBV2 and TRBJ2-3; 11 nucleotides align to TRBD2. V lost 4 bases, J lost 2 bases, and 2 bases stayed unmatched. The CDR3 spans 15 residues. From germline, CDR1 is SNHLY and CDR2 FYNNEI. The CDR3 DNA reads TGTGCCAGCAGTGGACTAGCGGGGACCACAGATACGCAGTATTTT. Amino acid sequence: CASSGLAGTTDTQYF.

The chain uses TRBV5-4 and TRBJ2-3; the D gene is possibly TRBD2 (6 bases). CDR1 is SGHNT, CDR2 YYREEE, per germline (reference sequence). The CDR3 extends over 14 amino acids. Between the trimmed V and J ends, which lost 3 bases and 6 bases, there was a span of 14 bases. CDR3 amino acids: CASSSGSGRDTQYF. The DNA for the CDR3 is TGTGCCAGCAGCTCTGGGAGTGGGAGGGATACGCAGTATTTT.

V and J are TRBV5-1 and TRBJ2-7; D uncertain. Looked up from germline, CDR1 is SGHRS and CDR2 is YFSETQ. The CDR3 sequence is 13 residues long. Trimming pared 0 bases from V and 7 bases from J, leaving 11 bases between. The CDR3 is CASSLEARREQYF. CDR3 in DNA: TGCGCCAGCAGCTTGGAGGCCCGAAGGGAGCAGTACTTC.

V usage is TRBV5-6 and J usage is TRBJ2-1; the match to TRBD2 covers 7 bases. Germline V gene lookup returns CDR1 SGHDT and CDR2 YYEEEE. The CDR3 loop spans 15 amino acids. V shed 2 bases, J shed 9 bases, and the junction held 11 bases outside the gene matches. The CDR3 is CASSFGRPSFGEQFF. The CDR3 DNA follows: TGTGCCAGCAGCTTCGGGAGGCCCTCTTTCGGTGAGCAGTTCTTC. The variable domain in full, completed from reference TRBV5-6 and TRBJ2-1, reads DAGVTQSPTHLIKTRGQQVTLRCSPKSGHDTVSWYQQALGQGPQFIFQYYEEEERQRGNFPDRFSGHQFPNYSSELNVNALLLGDSALYLCASSFGRPSFGEQFFGPGTRLTVL.

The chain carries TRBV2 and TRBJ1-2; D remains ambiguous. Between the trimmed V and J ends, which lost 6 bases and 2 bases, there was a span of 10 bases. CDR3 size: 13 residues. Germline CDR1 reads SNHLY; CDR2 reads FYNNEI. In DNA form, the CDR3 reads TGTGCCAGCAGCAAGGGAGTCAACTATGGCTACACCTTC. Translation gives CASSKGVNYGYTF.

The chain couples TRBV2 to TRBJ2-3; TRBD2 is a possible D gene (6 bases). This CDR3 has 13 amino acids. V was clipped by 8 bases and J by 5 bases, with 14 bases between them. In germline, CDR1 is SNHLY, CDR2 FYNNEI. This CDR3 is CASGRRVRDTQYF. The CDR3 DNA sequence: TGTGCCAGCGGTAGGAGGGTGAGAGATACGCAGTATTTT.

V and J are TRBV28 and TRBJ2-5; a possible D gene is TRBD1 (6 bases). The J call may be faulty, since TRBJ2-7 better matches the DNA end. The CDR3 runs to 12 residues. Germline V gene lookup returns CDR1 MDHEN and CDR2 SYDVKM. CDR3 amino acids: CASSTGIHEQYF. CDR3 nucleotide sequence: TGTGCCAGCAGCACAGGGATCCACGAGCAGTACTTC.

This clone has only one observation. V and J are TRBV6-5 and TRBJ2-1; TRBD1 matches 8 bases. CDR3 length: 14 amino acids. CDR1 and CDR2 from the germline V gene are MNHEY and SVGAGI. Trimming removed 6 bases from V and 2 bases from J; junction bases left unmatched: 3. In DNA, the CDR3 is TGTGCCAGCAGCGCAGGGGGCGCCTACAATGAGCAGTTCTTC. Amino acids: CASSAGGAYNEQFF.